The 12 T cell receptor beta chains below come from one sample, sequenced in a study of shared clonotypes between healthy human individuals. Some clones are missing from TCRdb's copy, which holds only in-frame ones; the method was immunoSEQ multiplex PCR. The sample includes about 770,000 clones, roughly two thirds of them seen just once. The material sequenced was memory CD4+ T cells sorted from blood. The subset: CD45RA-negative fraction. These receptors all stem from a woman under 40 in good health.

The V and J genes are TRBV29-1 and TRBJ2-5; tentative D call: TRBD2 (7 bases). This CDR3 is built from 14 residues. The germline gives CDR1 SQVTM, CDR2 ANQGSEA. The V end was cut by 1 base, the J end by 5 bases, with 14 bases between. This CDR3 is CSVEVGGVGETQYF. The CDR3 coding sequence is TGCAGCGTTGAAGTAGGGGGGGTAGGTGAGACCCAGTACTTC.

The rearrangement links TRBV11-2 to TRBJ1-1, with 10 bases matching TRBD1. There are 15 residues in the CDR3. The J segment lost 1 base and the V segment lost 4 bases, leaving 3 bases of the junction unmatched. From germline, CDR1 is SGHAT and CDR2 FQNNGV. CDR3 in DNA: TGTGCCAGCAGCTCACGGGACAGGGGGAACACTGAAGCTTTCTTT. Translating gives CASSSRDRGNTEAFF. Looking up the rest from reference TRBV11-2 and TRBJ1-1 gives the full variable domain: EAGVAQSPRYKIIEKRQSVAFWCNPISGHATLYWYQQILGQGPKLLIQFQNNGVVDDSQLPKDRFSAERLKGVDSTLKIQPAKLEDSAVYLCASSSRDRGNTEAFFGQGTRLTVV.

The chain is built from TRBV28 and TRBJ2-5; 8 bases are shared with TRBD1. The J call may be mistaken, given a closer DNA end match to TRBJ2-7. CDR1 and CDR2 from the germline V gene are MDHEN and SYDVKM. The CDR3 is 13 residues long. CDR3 in DNA: TGTGCCAGCTGGAAAGACAGGGGCTACGAGCAGTACTTC. Its translation: CASWKDRGYEQYF.

The chain has TRBV19 and TRBJ1-5; tentatively, D is TRBD1 (5 bases). The germline V gene has CDR1 LNHDA and CDR2 SQIVND (reference sequence). V lost 5 bases to trimming and J lost 0 bases, with 17 bases between them. CDR3 size: 17 residues. The CDR3 loop is CASSPGWGGRSNQPQHF. The CDR3 bases are TGTGCCAGTAGTCCTGGGTGGGGGGGACGTAGCAATCAGCCCCAGCATTTT.

The rearrangement uses TRBV7-9 and TRBJ2-6; 7 nucleotides align to TRBD1. CDR3 length equals 16 residues. Germline V CDR1 and CDR2: SEHNR, FQNEAQ (reference sequence). V dropped 7 bases and J dropped 2; count of bases not matched to a gene: 8. In DNA form, the CDR3 reads TGTGCCAGCAAAGGAAACGACAGGGCTGGGGCCAACGTCCTGACTTTC. Translating it yields CASKGNDRAGANVLTF.

The J gene is TRBJ1-1, the V gene TRBV6-4; D remains unclear. In germline, CDR1 is MRHNA, CDR2 SNTAGT. The CDR3 consists of 13 residues. Trimming took 4 bases from V and 1 from J, leaving 7 bases between them. CDR3 residues: CASSVRGNTEAFF. In DNA, the CDR3 is TGTGCCAGCAGTGTGCGGGGGAACACTGAAGCTTTCTTT.

There are a few counts of this clone. The V gene is TRBV7-8, the J gene TRBJ2-3; D possibly matches TRBD1 or TRBD2 (5 bases each). Deletions cut 5 bases from V and 1 base from J, with 13 bases between. Germline-derived CDR1 and CDR2 are SGHVS and FQNEAQ. The CDR3 length is 15 residues. CDR3 in DNA: TGTGCCAGCAGCCCCCGGGACGGGCGCACAGATACGCAGTATTTT. Protein sequence: CASSPRDGRTDTQYF.

V gene TRBV6-1 combines with J gene TRBJ1-4; D possibly corresponds to TRBD1 (5 bases). CDR3 length equals 16 residues. In germline, CDR1 is MNHNS, CDR2 SASEGT. V lost 4 bases, J lost 6 bases, and 18 bases lay in between. CDR3 sequence reads: CASSVTGSPVYEKLFF. The CDR3 nucleotides are TGTGCCAGCAGTGTTACAGGCTCGCCCGTATATGAAAAACTGTTTTTT.

This clone was observed a single time. The gene calls are TRBV4-1 and TRBJ1-5; the match to TRBD1 covers 7 bases. Germline V gene lookup returns CDR1 MGHRA and CDR2 YSYEKL. V shed 8 bases, J shed 9 bases, and the junction held 13 bases outside the gene matches. The CDR3 has 14 amino acids. The CDR3 region is CASGQPQSGGPQHF. In nucleotides, the CDR3 is TGCGCCAGCGGGCAACCACAGTCAGGGGGGCCCCAGCATTTT.

On this clone: This same CDR3 is encoded by further DNA sequences in the sample. The chain links TRBV6-1 to TRBJ1-5; D is undetermined. The CDR3 consists of 16 residues. Germline CDR1 reads MNHNS; CDR2 reads SASEGT. With 2 bases removed from V and 3 bases from J, the gap between germline ends came to 14 bases. CDR3 residues: CASSESVAGNNQPQHF. In DNA form, the CDR3 reads TGTGCCAGCAGTGAATCTGTGGCAGGCAACAATCAGCCCCAGCATTTT.

This clone was seen just once. The identical CDR3 is also encoded by other nucleotide sequences in the sample. V gene TRBV5-4 combines with J gene TRBJ2-7; 12 nucleotides line up with TRBD2. Per the germline V gene, CDR1 is SGHNT and CDR2 is YYREEE (reference sequence). Losses at the gene ends were 0 bases for V and 2 bases for J; bases not matched to a gene: 3. This CDR3 spans 16 amino acids. CDR3 DNA: TGTGCCAGCAGCTTGGGCGGACTAGCGGGAACCTACGAGCAGTACTTC. Protein: CASSLGGLAGTYEQYF. Based on the CDR3 plus reference TRBV5-4 and TRBJ2-7, the full variable domain is ETGVTQSPTHLIKTRGQQVTLRCSSQSGHNTVSWYQQALGQGPQFIFQYYREEENGRGNFPPRFSGLQFPNYSSELNVNALELDDSALYLCASSLGGLAGTYEQYFGPGTRLTVT.

V and J are TRBV6-4 and TRBJ2-1; 10 bases map to TRBD1. Germline values: CDR1 MRHNA, CDR2 SNTAGT. This CDR3 has 15 residues. Trimming removed 4 bases from V and 4 bases from J; junction bases left unmatched: 4. The CDR3 reads CASSAGDRGYNEQFF. Written as DNA, the CDR3 is TGTGCCAGCAGTGCCGGGGACAGGGGTTACAATGAGCAGTTCTTC.